The rows below give T cell receptor beta chains drawn from one sample of a study of cytomegalovirus exposure and HLA in healthy donors. Using immunoSEQ multiplex PCR, the repertoire was profiled, and TCRdb retains in-frame clones only, with some absent. The sample consists of hundreds of thousands of clones, roughly four fifths of them appearing once. Input material: PBMCs. These receptors were obtained from a girl aged 2-10 years in good health and CMV-seronegative. The CDR3 runs from the conserved cysteine through the conserved F or W. The D gene is left open where the match is weak. Clone size is stated in some rows and not others, as once, few, many or a class when expanded.

clone_size: few; j_call: TRBJ2-3; d_call: TRBD1; v_call: TRBV6-6; cdr3_aa: CASSYWTGRPDTQYF; cdr3_nt: TGTGCCAGCAGTTATTGGACAGGGCGCCCAGATACGCAGTATTTT
clone_size: .; j_call: TRBJ2-1; d_call: .; v_call: TRBV4-2; cdr3_aa: CASSQVPRRIGETSSYNEQFF; cdr3_nt: TGTGCCAGCAGCCAAGTTCCGAGAAGAATTGGAGAGACTAGCTCCTACAATGAGCAGTTCTTC
clone_size: .; j_call: TRBJ2-5; d_call: .; v_call: TRBV10-1; cdr3_aa: CARVRRALYQETQYF; cdr3_nt: TGCGCCAGAGTCAGGAGGGCTTTGTACCAAGAGACCCAGTACTTC
clone_size: .; j_call: TRBJ2-7; d_call: .; v_call: TRBV6-1; cdr3_aa: CASSVVSQGGYEQYF; cdr3_nt: TGTGCCAGCAGTGTGGTGTCACAGGGCGGCTACGAGCAGTACTTC
clone_size: .; j_call: TRBJ1-2; d_call: .; v_call: TRBV30; cdr3_aa: CAWSPQRIYGYTF; cdr3_nt: TGTGCCTGGAGTCCCCAGCGGATATATGGCTACACCTTC
clone_size: few; j_call: TRBJ1-5; d_call: .; v_call: TRBV27; cdr3_aa: CASSLSGAQPQHF; cdr3_nt: TGTGCCAGCAGTTTATCAGGGGCCCAGCCCCAGCATTTT
clone_size: .; j_call: TRBJ2-3; d_call: TRBD2; v_call: TRBV6-5; cdr3_aa: CASSPGLATDTQYF; cdr3_nt: TGTGCCAGCAGTCCGGGACTAGCGACAGATACGCAGTATTTT
clone_size: .; j_call: TRBJ1-2; d_call: .; v_call: TRBV9; cdr3_aa: CASSVAGQGINGYTF; cdr3_nt: TGTGCCAGCAGCGTAGCTGGTCAGGGAATCAATGGCTACACCTTC
clone_size: .; j_call: TRBJ1-2; d_call: TRBD1; v_call: TRBV9; cdr3_aa: CASSTTGTGGLNYGYTF; cdr3_nt: TGTGCCAGCAGCACCACCGGGACAGGGGGCCTCAACTATGGCTACACCTTC
clone_size: .; j_call: TRBJ2-7; d_call: TRBD2; v_call: TRBV5-4; cdr3_aa: CASSPGGLSYEQYF; cdr3_nt: TGTGCCAGCAGTCCGGGGGGGCTCTCCTACGAGCAGTACTTC
clone_size: .; j_call: TRBJ1-1; d_call: .; v_call: TRBV29-1; cdr3_aa: CSISGSGTEAFF; cdr3_nt: TGCAGCATTTCAGGGTCGGGCACTGAAGCTTTCTTT
clone_size: .; j_call: TRBJ2-4; d_call: TRBD2; v_call: TRBV18; cdr3_aa: CASSRTSGAKNIQYF; cdr3_nt: TGTGCCAGCTCTCGGACTAGCGGGGCCAAAAACATTCAGTACTTC
clone_size: few; j_call: TRBJ2-7; d_call: TRBD2; v_call: TRBV6-5; cdr3_aa: CASRNSGVSYEQYF; cdr3_nt: TGTGCCAGCAGAAATAGCGGGGTCTCCTACGAGCAGTACTTC
clone_size: few; j_call: TRBJ1-1; d_call: .; v_call: TRBV5-3; cdr3_aa: CARSLRRPSRWTEAFF; cdr3_nt: TGTGCCAGAAGCTTGCGCCGTCCCAGCAGGTGGACTGAAGCTTTCTTT
clone_size: .; j_call: TRBJ1-1; d_call: .; v_call: TRBV18; cdr3_aa: CASSPGRVNTEAFF; cdr3_nt: TGTGCCAGCTCACCGGGCAGGGTGAACACTGAAGCTTTCTTT
clone_size: .; j_call: TRBJ2-7; d_call: TRBD2; v_call: TRBV10-1; cdr3_aa: CASSRTSWSYEQYF; cdr3_nt: TGCGCCAGCAGCAGGACTAGCTGGAGCTACGAGCAGTACTTC
clone_size: .; j_call: TRBJ2-3; d_call: TRBD1; v_call: TRBV7-3; cdr3_aa: CASSSRGTGGSTDTQYF; cdr3_nt: TGTGCCAGCAGCTCGAGAGGGACAGGGGGCAGCACAGATACGCAGTATTTT
clone_size: .; j_call: TRBJ2-5; d_call: .; v_call: TRBV9; cdr3_aa: CASTPWGGGGETQYF; cdr3_nt: TGTGCCAGCACCCCCTGGGGAGGGGGTGGCGAGACCCAGTACTTC
clone_size: once; j_call: TRBJ2-2; d_call: .; v_call: TRBV4-2; cdr3_aa: CASSLRETDIGELFF; cdr3_nt: TGTGCCAGCAGCCTAAGAGAGACGGACATCGGGGAGCTGTTTTTT
clone_size: once; j_call: TRBJ2-1; d_call: .; v_call: TRBV4-1; cdr3_aa: CASSDRDLRNNEQFF; cdr3_nt: TGCGCCAGCAGCGACCGGGACTTACGAAACAATGAGCAGTTCTTC
clone_size: .; j_call: TRBJ2-7; d_call: .; v_call: TRBV2; cdr3_aa: CASSRAAGSGEQYF; cdr3_nt: TGTGCCAGCAGTCGAGCGGCGGGGAGCGGCGAGCAGTACTTC
clone_size: .; j_call: TRBJ2-3; d_call: .; v_call: TRBV5-1; cdr3_aa: CASSLNRFIQYF; cdr3_nt: TGCGCCAGCAGCTTGAACAGATTTATCCAGTATTTT
clone_size: .; j_call: TRBJ1-4; d_call: TRBD1; v_call: TRBV5-6; cdr3_aa: CASSPVTGGGVKEKLFF; cdr3_nt: TGTGCCAGCAGCCCCGTGACAGGGGGGGGCGTAAAGGAAAAACTGTTTTTT
clone_size: .; j_call: TRBJ2-1; d_call: .; v_call: TRBV6-5; cdr3_aa: CASSYRAGAYNEQFF; cdr3_nt: TGTGCCAGCAGTTATCGGGCAGGGGCTTACAATGAGCAGTTCTTC
clone_size: few; j_call: TRBJ2-3; d_call: .; v_call: TRBV6-1; cdr3_aa: CASSGRLVGTDTQYF; cdr3_nt: TGTGCCAGCAGTGGGCGACTAGTCGGCACAGATACGCAGTATTTT
clone_size: .; j_call: TRBJ2-5; d_call: .; v_call: TRBV7-9; cdr3_aa: CASSLTLGPGTQYF; cdr3_nt: TGTGCCAGCAGCTTGACCTTGGGGCCGGGGACCCAGTACTTC
clone_size: .; j_call: TRBJ1-4; d_call: TRBD1; v_call: TRBV4-1; cdr3_aa: CASSRAGTGMEKLFF; cdr3_nt: TGCGCCAGCAGCCGCGCCGGGACAGGGATGGAAAAACTGTTTTTT
clone_size: .; j_call: TRBJ2-5; d_call: .; v_call: TRBV27; cdr3_aa: CASSSRGQETQYF; cdr3_nt: TGTGCCAGCAGTTCTAGGGGTCAAGAGACCCAGTACTTC
clone_size: .; j_call: TRBJ1-2; d_call: TRBD1; v_call: TRBV27; cdr3_aa: CASSPGTGYGYTF; cdr3_nt: TGTGCCAGCAGTCCCGGGACAGGCTATGGCTACACCTTC
clone_size: .; j_call: TRBJ2-3; d_call: TRBD2; v_call: TRBV5-6; cdr3_aa: CASRSTSGFATDTQYF; cdr3_nt: TGTGCCAGCAGATCAACTAGCGGGTTTGCCACAGATACGCAGTATTTT
clone_size: .; j_call: TRBJ1-2; d_call: .; v_call: TRBV10-1; cdr3_aa: CASQTHRVHYGYTF; cdr3_nt: TGCGCCAGTCAGACCCACAGGGTACACTATGGCTACACCTTC
clone_size: .; j_call: TRBJ1-3; d_call: TRBD1; v_call: TRBV6-5; cdr3_aa: CASRTDRAGNTIYF; cdr3_nt: TGTGCCAGCAGAACTGACAGGGCTGGAAACACCATATATTTT
clone_size: .; j_call: TRBJ1-1; d_call: .; v_call: TRBV29-1; cdr3_aa: CSASRADTEAFF; cdr3_nt: TGCAGCGCATCGCGGGCAGACACTGAAGCTTTCTTT
clone_size: few; j_call: TRBJ2-7; d_call: TRBD1; v_call: TRBV2; cdr3_aa: CAIIIPGQQYEQYF; cdr3_nt: TGTGCCATTATCATCCCGGGACAGCAGTACGAGCAGTACTTC
clone_size: .; j_call: TRBJ1-1; d_call: .; v_call: TRBV5-5; cdr3_aa: CASSVGGGVAFF; cdr3_nt: TGTGCCAGCAGCGTTGGTGGGGGCGTAGCTTTCTTT
clone_size: .; j_call: TRBJ2-2; d_call: .; v_call: TRBV7-8; cdr3_aa: CASSLGGRRNTGELFF; cdr3_nt: TGTGCCAGCAGCTTAGGCGGCCGACGGAACACCGGGGAGCTGTTTTTT
clone_size: .; j_call: TRBJ1-1; d_call: .; v_call: TRBV19; cdr3_aa: CASSSYAGDRTEAFF; cdr3_nt: TGTGCCAGTAGTAGCTATGCAGGGGATCGCACTGAAGCTTTCTTT
clone_size: .; j_call: TRBJ2-7; d_call: TRBD1; v_call: TRBV10-3; cdr3_aa: CAIRARDRGLWEQYF; cdr3_nt: TGTGCCATTAGAGCCCGGGACAGGGGGCTCTGGGAGCAGTACTTC
clone_size: few; j_call: TRBJ2-3; d_call: .; v_call: TRBV9; cdr3_aa: CASSEFGQMGQDTQYF; cdr3_nt: TGTGCCAGCAGCGAATTCGGACAGATGGGACAAGATACGCAGTATTTT
clone_size: .; j_call: TRBJ2-7; d_call: .; v_call: TRBV15; cdr3_aa: CATSTSTEAYEQYF; cdr3_nt: TGTGCCACCAGCACCTCAACAGAAGCCTACGAGCAGTACTTC
clone_size: .; j_call: TRBJ2-2; d_call: TRBD1; v_call: TRBV9; cdr3_aa: CASSTGGGTGELFF; cdr3_nt: TGTGCCAGCTCCACAGGGGGAGGAACCGGGGAGCTGTTTTTT
clone_size: .; j_call: TRBJ1-2; d_call: TRBD1; v_call: TRBV15; cdr3_aa: CATSRHTGGADGYTF; cdr3_nt: TGTGCCACCAGCAGACATACAGGGGGCGCGGATGGCTACACCTTC